The 11 T cell receptor beta chains below were found in one sample sequenced in a study of T cell changes during pregnancy in multiple sclerosis. TCRdb's table, derived via immunoSEQ multiplex PCR, lists solely in-frame clones and lacks some. The sample has 90,000 or so clones, 75% to 95% seen once. The sequencing used peripheral blood, collected before pregnancy. The receptors stem from a female donor with multiple sclerosis, enrolled in a pregnancy study.

The chain joins TRBV19 to TRBJ1-5, with 7 bases identical to TRBD1. The trim removed 7 bases at V and 2 bases at J, leaving 11 bases unmatched. Germline loops: CDR1 LNHDA, CDR2 SQIVND (reference sequence). This CDR3 has 16 amino acids. CDR3 coding DNA: TGTGCCAGTACCCCCCTAGGGGGCCTGGGCAATCAGCCCCAGCATTTT. Residues: CASTPLGGLGNQPQHF. Using reference TRBV19 and TRBJ1-5 for the parts outside the CDR3, the full variable domain is DGGITQSPKYLFRKEGQNVTLSCEQNLNHDAMYWYRQDPGQGLRLIYYSQIVNDFQKGDIAEGYSVSREKKESFPLTVTSAQKNPTAFYLCASTPLGGLGNQPQHFGDGTRLSIL.

Of note for this clone: The sample has other DNA sequences that encode this CDR3 too. The chain joins TRBV7-7 to TRBJ2-1, with 12 positions matching TRBD2. Germline V lookup: CDR1 SSHAT, CDR2 FNYEAQ (reference sequence). The CDR3 runs 15 residues. V shed 4 bases, J shed 4 bases, and the junction held 2 bases outside the gene matches. The CDR3 bases are TGTGCCAGCAGCTCAGGGACTAGCGGGTACAATGAGCAGTTCTTC. It yields the protein CASSSGTSGYNEQFF.

This chain links TRBV9 with TRBJ1-2; 7 positions match TRBD1. This CDR3 is built from 15 residues. V lost 0 bases, J lost 7 bases, and 9 bases stayed unmatched. CDR1 is SGDLS and CDR2 is YYNGEE in the germline V gene. The CDR3 spells CASSVDLGGEGGYTF. DNA for the CDR3: TGTGCCAGCAGCGTAGACTTAGGGGGCGAGGGTGGCTACACCTTC.

The gene calls are TRBV28 and TRBJ2-7; 9 bases match TRBD2. Germline CDR1 and CDR2: MDHEN and SYDVKM. Germline trimming cut 6 bases from V and 6 bases from J; bases unmatched to any gene: 9. CDR3 length: 14 residues. In nucleotides, the CDR3 is TGTGCCAGCAGACCGGGACTAGCACTATCCGAGCAGTACTTC. This codes for CASRPGLALSEQYF.

This rearrangement joins TRBV29-1 to TRBJ2-1, with TRBD1 matching over 11 bases. Germline CDR1 and CDR2: SQVTM and ANQGSEA. V trimming: 5 bases; J trimming: 8 bases; junction bases outside the gene matches: 11. The length of the CDR3 is 15 residues. In DNA, the CDR3 is TGCAGCGTTTGCCTTGGGACAGGGGGAATCTATGAGCAGTTCTTC. Its protein is CSVCLGTGGIYEQFF.

The rearrangement joins TRBV7-9 to TRBJ2-2; D gene uncertain. V was clipped by 8 bases and J by 0 bases, with 13 bases between them. The V gene's germline CDR1 is SEHNR and CDR2 FQNEAQ (reference sequence). The CDR3 length is 15 residues. Here the CDR3 reads CASPPSRTNTGELFF. The CDR3 nucleotides are TGTGCCAGCCCCCCAAGCAGGACGAACACCGGGGAGCTGTTTTTT.

V usage is TRBV5-4 and J usage is TRBJ2-2; maybe TRBD1 (7 bases). V was clipped by 5 bases and J by 1 base, with 9 bases between them. CDR1 and CDR2 (germline): SGHNT, YYREEE (reference sequence). The CDR3 covers 14 residues. The CDR3 bases are TGTGCCAGCAGGCGGGACAGGAACACCGGGGAGCTGTTTTTT. This translates into CASRRDRNTGELFF.

The chain recombines TRBV10-2 with TRBJ1-5; possible D gene TRBD1, 6 bases. Per the germline V gene, CDR1 is WSHSY and CDR2 is SAAADI. V was cut by 4 bases and J by 0 bases, with 19 bases left in between. This CDR3 has 18 residues. The CDR3 nucleotides read TGCGCCAGCAGTGCGGACAGAAGTCGACTTTTTAGCAATCAGCCCCAGCATTTT. Translation: CASSADRSRLFSNQPQHF.

This clone came up a few times. This chain joins TRBV4-3 and TRBJ1-2; no clear D gene. The CDR3 length is 15 residues. CDR1 LGHNA and CDR2 YSLEER come from the germline V gene. The ends were cut back, 1 base at V and 6 bases at J, with 15 bases in the middle. The CDR3 loop reads CASSQGGSSVDGYTF. For the CDR3, the DNA is TGCGCCAGCAGCCAAGGTGGGAGTTCTGTGGATGGCTACACCTTC.

Written as DNA, the CDR3 is TGTGCCAGCAGCTTAGGACAGGGTGTAAATGGCTACACCTTC. Translation gives CASSLGQGVNGYTF. The chain recombines TRBV7-9 with TRBJ1-2, with 7 bases lining up with TRBD1. V trimming: 1 base; J trimming: 6 bases; junction bases outside the gene matches: 5. CDR1 and CDR2 from the germline V gene are SEHNR and FQNEAQ (reference sequence). This CDR3 has 14 residues.

V gene TRBV6-1 combines with J gene TRBJ1-1, with 9 bases that match TRBD1. The germline V gene encodes CDR1 MNHNS and CDR2 SASEGT. The V segment lost 0 bases and the J segment 10 bases; nucleotides outside the gene matches: 3. The CDR3 is 13 residues long. This CDR3 is CASSEAGDRAAFF. CDR3 coding DNA: TGTGCCAGCAGTGAAGCGGGGGACAGGGCAGCTTTCTTT.